The 27 T cell receptor beta chains reported below all come from one sample, sequenced in a study of blood T cell repertoires in COVID-19. The method was immunoSEQ multiplex PCR; TCRdb's version includes in-frame clones alone and lacks a portion of them. The sample records some 320,000 clones, approximately 89% being singletons. Specimen: PBMCs or T cells enriched from blood (not recorded which). All receptors derive from a woman aged 50 to 65 who had been exposed to COVID-19.

The chain employs TRBV6-5 and TRBJ1-5; the match to TRBD1 covers 7 bases. The CDR3 length is 14 residues. The J segment lost 4 bases and the V segment lost 6 bases, leaving 6 bases of the junction unmatched. CDR1 and CDR2 (germline): MNHEY, SVGAGI. The CDR3 is CASSPPGGNQPQHF. CDR3 nucleotide sequence: TGTGCCAGCAGCCCCCCAGGGGGGAATCAGCCCCAGCATTTT.

V gene TRBV13 combines with J gene TRBJ2-7, with D maybe TRBD1 (6 bases). The CDR3 consists of 14 residues. V lost 5 bases and J lost 4, with 15 bases in between. Germline-derived CDR1 and CDR2 are PRHDT and FYEKMQ (reference sequence). The CDR3 sequence is CASSLRGLDYEQYF. For the CDR3, the DNA is TGTGCCAGCAGCCTCAGGGGTCTGGATTACGAGCAGTACTTC.

The chain joins TRBV3-1 (or the pseudogene TRBV3-2) to TRBJ1-1; no definite D call. CDR1 is LGHDT, CDR2 YNNKEL, per germline (reference sequence). Trimming took off 1 base at V and 0 bases at J, with 12 bases between the two ends. There are 16 residues in the CDR3. For the CDR3, the DNA is TGTGCCAGCAGCCAAGGAAGCGGAGCGGTGAACACTGAAGCTTTCTTT. Translating gives CASSQGSGAVNTEAFF.

This chain uses TRBV19 with TRBJ1-4; D call uncertain. CDR1 LNHDA and CDR2 SQIVND come from the germline V gene (reference sequence). V lost 3 bases, J lost 3 bases, and 14 bases lay in between. This CDR3 region has 16 residues. CDR3 loop: CASSMFRELSNEKLFF. In DNA form, the CDR3 reads TGTGCCAGTAGTATGTTCCGGGAACTATCTAATGAAAAACTGTTTTTT.

CDR3 protein: CASSLLSSYEQYF. As DNA, the CDR3 is TGTGCCAGCAGCTTGCTGAGCTCCTACGAGCAGTACTTC. The gene calls are TRBV5-4 and TRBJ2-7, with no clear D. Deletions cut 1 base from V and 0 bases from J, with 5 bases between. Germline CDR1 is SGHNT and CDR2 is YYREEE (reference sequence). CDR3 length equals 13 residues.

The J gene is TRBJ2-1, the V gene TRBV5-1; possibly TRBD1 for D (7 bases). Germline V gene data show CDR1 as SGHRS and CDR2 as YFSETQ. Trimming took off 0 bases at V and 9 bases at J, with 13 bases between the two ends. This CDR3 comprises 14 residues. The CDR3 spells CASSLVRQGGEQFF. CDR3 sequence (DNA): TGCGCCAGCAGCTTGGTACGGCAGGGGGGTGAGCAGTTCTTC. The whole variable domain, remainder taken from reference TRBV5-1 and TRBJ2-1, is KAGVTQTPRYLIKTRGQQVTLSCSPISGHRSVSWYQQTPGQGLQFLFEYFSETQRNKGNFPGRFSGRQFSNSRSEMNVSTLELGDSALYLCASSLVRQGGEQFFGPGTRLTVL.

This clone showed up just once. V is TRBV19 and J is TRBJ2-2; 10 bases align to TRBD2. Looked up from germline, CDR1 is LNHDA and CDR2 is SQIVND (reference sequence). The CDR3 consists of 17 residues. The V segment lost 5 bases and the J segment 6 bases; nucleotides outside the gene matches: 12. The CDR3 sequence: CASSDETSGLRAGELFF. DNA of the CDR3: TGTGCCAGTAGTGACGAGACTAGCGGGCTACGGGCCGGGGAGCTGTTTTTT.

V and J are TRBV9 and TRBJ2-1, with 8 positions matching TRBD1. Trimming took 0 bases from V and 5 from J; bases not matched to a gene: 4. From germline, CDR1 is SGDLS and CDR2 YYNGEE. The CDR3 consists of 15 residues. The CDR3 DNA is TGTGCCAGCAGCGTAGATGGACAGGGAAACAATGAGCAGTTCTTC. Translation gives CASSVDGQGNNEQFF.

The chain uses TRBV28 and TRBJ2-7; TRBD1 matches 8 bases. The CDR3 is made up of 17 amino acids. The V gene's germline CDR1 is MDHEN and CDR2 SYDVKM. Losses at the gene ends were 6 bases for V and 2 bases for J; bases not matched to a gene: 15. The CDR3 DNA reads as TGTGCCAGCAGCCCCTCGGTCCGGACAGGGTATGCCTACGAGCAGTACTTC. This translates into CASSPSVRTGYAYEQYF.

The sample holds one count of this clone. This chain's CDR3 is CASSQGQGGRNTEAFF. The DNA for the CDR3 is TGCGCCAGCAGCCAAGGACAGGGTGGGAGGAACACTGAAGCTTTCTTT. This chain uses TRBV5-1 with TRBJ1-1; 8 nucleotides line up with TRBD1. CDR3 length equals 16 residues. Germline CDR1 SGHRS, CDR2 YFSETQ. Unmatched junction bases numbered 9, after V lost 4 bases and J lost 1 base.

This clone was found once. The chain is built from TRBV19 and TRBJ1-5, with a tentative D call TRBD1 (6 bases). This CDR3 has 15 residues. V was pared by 1 base and J by 0 bases, with 7 bases between. Germline V lookup: CDR1 LNHDA, CDR2 SQIVND (reference sequence). CDR3 DNA: TGTGCCAGTAGTATAGTGGACAGTAGCAATCAGCCCCAGCATTTT. It encodes CASSIVDSSNQPQHF.

Only one count was recorded for this clone. This chain links TRBV11-2 with TRBJ1-1; 7 nucleotides line up with TRBD1. With V trimmed by 5 bases and J by 4 bases, 7 bases remained unmatched. The germline gives CDR1 SGHAT, CDR2 FQNNGV. The CDR3 runs to 14 residues. This CDR3 reads CASSVDRVGTEAFF. CDR3 in DNA: TGTGCCAGCAGCGTCGACAGGGTCGGCACTGAAGCTTTCTTT. The variable domain in full, with the rest retrieved from reference TRBV11-2 and TRBJ1-1, is EAGVAQSPRYKIIEKRQSVAFWCNPISGHATLYWYQQILGQGPKLLIQFQNNGVVDDSQLPKDRFSAERLKGVDSTLKIQPAKLEDSAVYLCASSVDRVGTEAFFGQGTRLTVV.

The rearrangement uses TRBV7-9 and TRBJ2-1; no clear D gene. This CDR3 is built from 12 residues. CDR1 is SEHNR and CDR2 is FQNEAQ in the germline V gene (reference sequence). Trimming pared 4 bases from V and 10 bases from J, leaving 11 bases between. The CDR3: CASSSREIEQFF. The CDR3 DNA reads as TGTGCCAGCAGCTCCCGTGAGATAGAGCAGTTCTTC.

The J gene is TRBJ1-2, the V gene TRBV20-1; perhaps TRBD1 as D (5 bases). The germline CDR1 and CDR2 sequences are DFQATT and SNEGSKA (reference sequence). V lost 5 bases and J lost 4, with 8 bases in between. The CDR3 consists of 11 residues. The DNA of the CDR3 is TGCAGTGCTTATGACAGCTATGGCTACACCTTC. It codes for CSAYDSYGYTF.

This chain connects TRBV5-8 to TRBJ1-3, with a tentative D call TRBD1 (5 bases). The CDR3 contains 16 residues. Germline V gives CDR1 SGHTS, CDR2 YDEGEE. V dropped 2 bases and J dropped 2 bases, with 14 bases sitting between them. The CDR3 nucleotides are TGTGCCAGCAGCTTTCTTTTCAGGGAGGCTGGAAACACCATATATTTT. Amino acids: CASSFLFREAGNTIYF.

The genes are TRBV19 and TRBJ2-5; D is possibly TRBD1 (5 bases). Trimming shortened V by 1 base and J by 4 bases, and 7 bases separated the two germline ends. This CDR3 comprises 13 residues. The germline gives CDR1 LNHDA, CDR2 SQIVND (reference sequence). CDR3 protein: CASSIVQGETQYF. The DNA for the CDR3 is TGTGCCAGTAGTATAGTTCAGGGAGAGACCCAGTACTTC.

This clone came up once. The chain links TRBV9 to TRBJ2-1; the match to TRBD2 covers 9 bases. The CDR3 totals 16 residues. Germline V CDR1 and CDR2: SGDLS, YYNGEE. Trimming took 0 bases from V and 7 from J; bases not matched to a gene: 8. The CDR3 DNA follows: TGTGCCAGCAGCGTAGTTGGTAGCGGGGGTTTAAATGAGCAGTTCTTC. It specifies CASSVVGSGGLNEQFF. Based on the CDR3 plus reference TRBV9 and TRBJ2-1, the full variable domain is DSGVTQTPKHLITATGQRVTLRCSPRSGDLSVYWYQQSLDQGLQFLIQYYNGEERAKGNILERFSAQQFPDLHSELNLSSLELGDSALYFCASSVVGSGGLNEQFFGPGTRLTVL.

The chain links TRBV24-1 to TRBJ1-5, with D perhaps matching TRBD1 (5 bases). The germline V gene encodes CDR1 KGHDR and CDR2 SFDVKD. Trimming removed 9 bases at V and 6 bases at J, with 8 bases between. There are 11 residues in the CDR3. The DNA of the CDR3 is TGTGCCACCGGAGGGGTTCAGCCCCAGCATTTT. As protein: CATGGVQPQHF.

This chain joins TRBV28 and TRBJ1-6, with unresolved D. Germline values: CDR1 MDHEN, CDR2 SYDVKM. The CDR3 covers 13 residues. V was cut by 4 bases and J by 10 bases, with 11 bases left in between. This CDR3 reads CASSYRPGSPLHF. The CDR3 DNA follows: TGTGCCAGCAGTTACCGGCCGGGATCACCCCTCCACTTT. The whole variable domain, filled in from reference TRBV28 and TRBJ1-6, reads DVKVTQSSRYLVKRTGEKVFLECVQDMDHENMFWYRQDPGLGLRLIYFSYDVKMKEKGDIPEGYSVSREKKERFSLILESASTNQTSMYLCASSYRPGSPLHFGNGTRLTVT.

V usage is TRBV30 and J usage is TRBJ2-7; tentatively, D is TRBD2 (5 bases). The CDR3 contains 16 residues. CDR1 and CDR2 (germline): GTSNPN, SVGIG (reference sequence). Trimming took 3 bases from V and 2 from J, leaving 20 bases between them. The CDR3 spells CAWRGFLSTNTYEQYF. CDR3 nucleotides: TGTGCCTGGAGGGGTTTTTTATCGACTAATACCTACGAGCAGTACTTC. Complete variable domain (other parts from reference TRBV30 and TRBJ2-7): SQTIHQWPATLVQPVGSPLSLECTVEGTSNPNLYWYRQAAGRGLQLLFYSVGIGQISSEVPQNLSASRPQDRQFILSSKKLLLSDSGFYLCAWRGFLSTNTYEQYFGPGTRLTVT.

The chain couples TRBV5-1 to TRBJ1-1; 7 bases fit TRBD1. The V segment lost 0 bases and the J segment 10 bases; nucleotides outside the gene matches: 9. Germline values: CDR1 SGHRS, CDR2 YFSETQ. This CDR3 has 14 amino acids. The CDR3 spells CASSLDRGGRGAFF. The CDR3 DNA is TGCGCCAGCAGCTTGGACAGGGGTGGGAGAGGAGCTTTCTTT.

This clone occurred a few times. The CDR3 region has the DNA TGTGCCAGCAGCCAATCCCGGGGGGGAATTTATGGCTACACCTTC. Its translation is CASSQSRGGIYGYTF. The V gene is TRBV7-2, the J gene TRBJ1-2; TRBD1 is a possible D gene (5 bases). CDR1 SGHTA and CDR2 FQGNSA come from the germline V gene. There are 15 residues in the CDR3. V lost 5 bases to trimming and J lost 5 bases, with 18 bases between them.

The chain couples TRBV5-1 to TRBJ2-3, with 7 bases matching TRBD1. This CDR3 contains 16 residues. The J segment lost 2 bases and the V segment lost 4 bases, leaving 10 bases of the junction unmatched. CDR1 and CDR2 from the germline V gene are SGHRS and YFSETQ. The CDR3 here is CASSRRPDRDTDTQYF. The CDR3 DNA reads TGCGCCAGCAGCCGCCGCCCCGACAGGGACACAGATACGCAGTATTTT.

The gene calls are TRBV12-3 or TRBV12-4 and TRBJ1-1, with 7 bases aligning to TRBD1. V dropped 7 bases and J dropped 5; count of bases not matched to a gene: 7. The CDR3 consists of 13 residues. DNA for the CDR3: TGTGCCAGCAAGGAGGGGGCAAGTACTGAAGCTTTCTTT. It specifies CASKEGASTEAFF.

V and J are TRBV7-8 and TRBJ2-1; TRBD2 matches at 10 bases. Germline V gene lookup returns CDR1 SGHVS and CDR2 FQNEAQ. J lost 3 bases, V lost 4 bases, and 3 bases had no gene match. There are 15 residues in the CDR3. For the CDR3, the DNA is TGTGCCAGCAGCTCGGGACTAGCGCTCTACAATGAGCAGTTCTTC. Encoded protein: CASSSGLALYNEQFF.

The chain has TRBV13 and TRBJ2-7; D unresolved. The germline V and J ends were trimmed by 0 bases and 5 bases, with 11 bases remaining between them. Germline loops: CDR1 PRHDT, CDR2 FYEKMQ (reference sequence). This CDR3 has 14 amino acids. The CDR3 spells CASSLGRRIDEQYF. The CDR3 nucleotides read TGTGCCAGCAGCTTAGGTCGCCGCATAGACGAGCAGTACTTC.

This clone was detected only once. The rearrangement joins TRBV7-8 to TRBJ2-5; D might be TRBD2 (5 bases). Germline CDR1 and CDR2: SGHVS and FQNEAQ. This CDR3 comprises 14 residues. Deletions cut 5 bases from V and 2 bases from J, with 12 bases between. CDR3 nucleotide sequence: TGTGCCAGCAGCCATAACAGCGGTCAAGAGACCCAGTACTTC. It specifies CASSHNSGQETQYF.